This T cell receptor (beta chain) was sequenced in a study of identical twins. TCRdb re-called the 5' RACE reads with MiXCR, one entry per CDR3 protein. The data contain 400,000 to 550,000 distinct CDR3 sequences, 22% of them singletons. The CDR3 sequence is 15 residues long. Per germline, CDR1 SGHRS and CDR2 YFSETQ. V trimming: 4 bases; J trimming: 3 bases; junction bases outside the gene matches: 3. The sample was also linked to a second study, of T cells expressing NK-cell markers. That publication notes: According to the study, TCR beta repertoires originated from sorted CD3+CD56+NKG2C+, CD3+CD56+NKG2C- and CD3+CD56-NKG2C+ T cells. Within the sequenced cohort of eight donors, seven exhibited HCMV seropositivity and one was seronegative. In a handful of donors, dominant CD3+CD56+NKG2C+ clones formed 1.0-7.0% of CD8+ cells.

The sequencing input was CD4+ T cells sorted from blood. The sequence was obtained from a woman aged 18-35 years in good health. This chain joins TRBV5-1 and TRBJ2-7, with 14 positions matching TRBD2. CDR3 protein: CASSLGLAGDYEQYF. The CDR3 nucleotides read TGCGCCAGCAGCCTGGGACTAGCGGGAGACTACGAGCAGTACTTC.